This is a list of T cell receptor beta chains from one sample in a study of T cells in Graves' hyperthyroidism and ophthalmopathy. MiXCR was run by TCRdb on the multiplex PCR reads, yielding one entry per CDR3 protein. The sample shows roughly 580,000 distinct CDR3 sequences, over 11% of them seen only once. The sequenced material came from blood. Receptor source: a woman aged 25 to 39 with Graves' hyperthyroidism that later progressed to Graves' ophthalmopathy. CDR3s include the opening cysteine and the closing phenylalanine or tryptophan. A D gene is named only where the DNA matches it firmly. Size tells how often a clone was seen (once, few, many) or the class of an expanded clone, and some rows leave it out.

V	size	J	D	DNA	CDR3
TRBV2	few	TRBJ2-4	TRBD2	TGTGCCAGCTTGGGGTTTATCCGGGGGGGGGACATTCAGTACTTC	CASLGFIRGGDIQYF
TRBV6-2/TRBV6-3	many	TRBJ2-2	TRBD1	TGTGCCAGCAGTCGACAGGGGATCGACACCGGGGAGCTGTTTTTT	CASSRQGIDTGELFF
TRBV10-3	many	TRBJ2-1	TRBD2	TGTGCCATCAGTGAAGCGGGAGGCTACAATGAGCAGTTCTTC	CAISEAGGYNEQFF
TRBV15	.	TRBJ2-5	.	TGTGCCACCAGCAGAGCAAGTAGGGAACAAGAGACCCAGTACTTC	CATSRASREQETQYF
TRBV6-1	few	TRBJ2-5	.	TGTGCCAGCAAGGTGGTCGGGGGGACCCAGTACTTC	CASKVVGGTQYF
TRBV24-1	.	TRBJ2-7	.	TGTGCCACCAGTGATTCCAGTCAGGGACCCGAGCAGTACTTC	CATSDSSQGPEQYF
TRBV5-1	many	TRBJ2-1	TRBD2	TGCGCCAGCAGTACCGGGACTAGCGAATACAATGAGCAGTTCTTC	CASSTGTSEYNEQFF
TRBV20-1	few	TRBJ1-5	.	TGCAGTGCTCCCGCTGGTTACAATCAGCCCCAGCATTTT	CSAPAGYNQPQHF
TRBV30	many	TRBJ1-2	TRBD1	TGTGCCTGGCACATGACAGGAAGGGAGGGGGCCTACACCTTC	CAWHMTGREGAYTF
TRBV7-9	.	TRBJ1-1	TRBD1	TGTGCCAGCAGCTTAATGGACAGGGTGAACACTGAAGCTTTCTTT	CASSLMDRVNTEAFF
TRBV24-1	.	TRBJ1-1	.	TGTGCCACCAGTGATTCCCGGCGGGGGGGGTTGAACACTGAAGCTTTCTTT	CATSDSRRGGLNTEAFF
TRBV2	many	TRBJ2-7	.	TGTGCCAGCAGGACGGTGACGGGACACAACTCCTACGAGCAGTACTTC	CASRTVTGHNSYEQYF
TRBV6-1	.	TRBJ1-2	TRBD1	TGTGCCAGCATGTCAGGGGGCAGTAGCTATGGCTACACCTTC	CASMSGGSSYGYTF
TRBV28	many	TRBJ2-1	TRBD2	TGTGCCAGCAGCCCCACTAGCGGGAGATTGAATGAGCAGTTCTTC	CASSPTSGRLNEQFF
TRBV6-1	many	TRBJ1-4	.	TGTGCCAGCAGTGAGATCCGTGAAAAACTGTTTTTT	CASSEIREKLFF
TRBV24-1	many	TRBJ2-3	.	TGTGCCACCAGTCGGCGGTTTAGCACAGATACGCAGTATTTT	CATSRRFSTDTQYF
TRBV7-9	many	TRBJ1-1	.	TGTGCCAGCAGCTTAGTTGCGGAGGGAAGTGAAGCTTTCTTT	CASSLVAEGSEAFF
TRBV24-1	many	TRBJ2-2	TRBD1	TGTGCCACCAGTACCGGCAGGGGGTGGAACACCGGGGAGCTGTTTTTT	CATSTGRGWNTGELFF
TRBV28	many	TRBJ2-7	.	TGTGCCAGTTTCACTAACTCCTACGAGCAGTACTTC	CASFTNSYEQYF
TRBV24-1	.	TRBJ2-1	TRBD2	TGTGCCACCAGTGATTTGACTAGCGGGAGATCGGATGAGCAGTTCTTC	CATSDLTSGRSDEQFF
TRBV2	many	TRBJ1-1	.	TGTGCCAGCCTCAGGGAATCTATGGTTCCGATCGTCCTGGAGAACACTGAAGCTTTCTTT	CASLRESMVPIVLENTEAFF
TRBV18	few	TRBJ2-7	TRBD1	TGTGCCAGCTCACCATCGACGACAGGGATTTCCGACGAGCAGTACTTC	CASSPSTTGISDEQYF
TRBV7-2	.	TRBJ2-7	.	TGTGCCAGCAGCTCCGGCGGTCAGAACGGGCAGTACTTC	CASSSGGQNGQYF
TRBV27	many	TRBJ1-2	.	TGTGCCAGCAGTTTTGACAGGAGCTATGGCTACACCTTC	CASSFDRSYGYTF
TRBV4-1	.	TRBJ2-2	.	TGCGCCAGCAGCCCGCTCGAGGCCGGGGAGCTGTTTTTT	CASSPLEAGELFF
TRBV7-2	many	TRBJ2-1	.	TGTGCCAGCAGCTCCAGCGGGCTACAATCATATGAGCAGTTCTTC	CASSSSGLQSYEQFF